The T cell receptor beta chain under discussion was sequenced for a study of graft-versus-host responses after intestinal transplantation. In the study overall: In this cohort, recipients had multivisceral, liver-intestinal, or isolated intestinal transplants. Every transplant recipient was induced with anti-thymocyte globulin, then maintained on tacrolimus and steroids for around 3 years.

Study-wide findings and caveats: When patients had graft-donor T cell macrochimerism, their allografts held high graft-versus-host to host-versus-graft clonal ratios. GvH clone levels peaked in circulation, and this peak was associated with early post-transplant HvG declines.

The method was immunoSEQ multiplex PCR; TCRdb's version includes in-frame clones alone and lacks a portion of them. The profile shows some 85,000 clones, less than 95% of them singletons. About this clone itself: The antigen is not known.

The sequencing used unstimulated CD8+ T cells sorted from spleen or lymph node cells, collected before transplant. This TCR came from a human donor who was the organ donor for an intestinal transplant.

CDR3 nucleotides: TGTGCCAGCAGCCAAGTAGCCCCGGCAGCCTTACGCTACGAGCAGTACTTC. Protein: CASSQVAPAALRYEQYF. This chain links TRBV4-2 with TRBJ2-7; unclear D gene. V was trimmed by 1 base and J by 3 bases, leaving 19 bases between them. This CDR3 has 17 residues. Germline CDR1 is LGHNA and CDR2 is YNFKEQ.